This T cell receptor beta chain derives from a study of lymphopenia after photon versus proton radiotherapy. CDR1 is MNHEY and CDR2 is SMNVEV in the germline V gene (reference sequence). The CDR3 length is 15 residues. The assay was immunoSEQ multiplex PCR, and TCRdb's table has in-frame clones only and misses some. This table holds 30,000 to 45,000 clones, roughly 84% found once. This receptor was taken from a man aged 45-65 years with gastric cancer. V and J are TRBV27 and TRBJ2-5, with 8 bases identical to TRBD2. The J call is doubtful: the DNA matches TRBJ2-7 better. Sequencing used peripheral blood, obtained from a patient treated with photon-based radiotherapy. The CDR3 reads CASSQTSAFLYEQYF. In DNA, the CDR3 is TGTGCCAGCAGCCAGACTAGCGCTTTCCTCTACGAGCAGTACTTC.